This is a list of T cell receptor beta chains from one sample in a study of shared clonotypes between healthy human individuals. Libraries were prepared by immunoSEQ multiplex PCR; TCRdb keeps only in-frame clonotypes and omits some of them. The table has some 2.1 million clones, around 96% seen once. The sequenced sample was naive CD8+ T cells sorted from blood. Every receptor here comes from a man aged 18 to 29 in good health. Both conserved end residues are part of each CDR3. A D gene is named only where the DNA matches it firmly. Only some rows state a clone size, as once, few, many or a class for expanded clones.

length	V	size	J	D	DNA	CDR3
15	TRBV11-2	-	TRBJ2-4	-	TGTGCCAGCAGCTTATTAGCGACACCCAAAAACATTCAGTACTTC	CASSLLATPKNIQYF
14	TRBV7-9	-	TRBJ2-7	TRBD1	TGTGCCAGCAGCTTAACGGGACAGGGCATCGAGCAGTACTTC	CASSLTGQGIEQYF
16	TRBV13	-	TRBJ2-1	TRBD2	TGTGCCAGCAGGGATAGCGGGAGTACACTGTACGATGAGCAGTTCTTC	CASRDSGSTLYDEQFF
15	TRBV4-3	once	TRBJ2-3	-	TGCGCCAGCAGCCAAGGCCGCCTGATCGTAGATACGCAGTATTTT	CASSQGRLIVDTQYF
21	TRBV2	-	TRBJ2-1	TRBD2	TGTGCCAGCAGTGAAAGGATCTTCGGGGCTAGCGGGGGGGCTGGCTACAATGAGCAGTTCTTC	CASSERIFGASGGAGYNEQFF
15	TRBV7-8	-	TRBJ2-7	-	TGTGCCAGCAGCTTATCCAGCGGAGGTAGCTACGAGCAGTACTTC	CASSLSSGGSYEQYF
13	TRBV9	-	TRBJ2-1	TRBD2	TGTGCCAGCAGCATTAGCGGGAGGGATGAGCAGTTCTTC	CASSISGRDEQFF
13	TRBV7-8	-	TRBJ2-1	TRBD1	TGTGCCAGCAGTTCGACAGGGTTAAATGAGCAGTTCTTC	CASSSTGLNEQFF
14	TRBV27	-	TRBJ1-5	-	TGTGCCAGCAGTTTAGGAGTGGGGAATCAGCCCCAGCATTTT	CASSLGVGNQPQHF
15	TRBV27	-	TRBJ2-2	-	TGTGCCAGCAGTGATTACAGGGCGAACACCGGGGAGCTGTTTTTT	CASSDYRANTGELFF
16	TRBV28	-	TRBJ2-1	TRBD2	TGTGCCAGCAGTTTCGAACTAGCGGGGGCCTACAATGAGCAGTTCTTC	CASSFELAGAYNEQFF
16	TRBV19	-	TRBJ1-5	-	TGTGCCAGTAGTATAACCCCCTTGCACTCCGATCAGCCCCAGCATTTT	CASSITPLHSDQPQHF
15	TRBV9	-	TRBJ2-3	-	TGTGCCAGCAGCTCGACGGACCCACCCACAGATACGCAGTATTTT	CASSSTDPPTDTQYF
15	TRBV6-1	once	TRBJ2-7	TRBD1	TGTGCCAGCAGTGAAGGGGACAGGGGCGGCTATGAGCAGTACTTC	CASSEGDRGGYEQYF
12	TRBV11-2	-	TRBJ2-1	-	TGTGCCAGCAGCTTAGAAAGAAACGAGCAGTTCTTC	CASSLERNEQFF
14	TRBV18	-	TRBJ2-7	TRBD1	TGTGCCAGCTCACCAGACCGGACAGGGCCCGAGCAGTACTTC	CASSPDRTGPEQYF
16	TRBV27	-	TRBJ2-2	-	TGTGCCAGCAGTTTATGGGGGGGGCCAAACACCGGGGAGCTGTTTTTT	CASSLWGGPNTGELFF
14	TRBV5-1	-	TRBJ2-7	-	TGCGCCAGCAGCTTGGAGGCAGGGTCCTACGAGCAGTACTTC	CASSLEAGSYEQYF
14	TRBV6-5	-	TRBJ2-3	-	TGTGCCAGCAGTTACCGGGGTGGAGCAGATACGCAGTATTTT	CASSYRGGADTQYF
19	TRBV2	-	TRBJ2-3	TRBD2	TGTGCCAGCAGTGCTCGTATATTACTAGCGGGAGATTCCACAGATACGCAGTATTTT	CASSARILLAGDSTDTQYF
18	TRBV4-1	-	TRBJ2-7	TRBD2	TGCGCCAGCAGCCAAGAGGGGACTAGCGGGAGGTACTCCTACGAGCAGTACTTC	CASSQEGTSGRYSYEQYF
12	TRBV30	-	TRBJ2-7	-	TGTGCCTGGGGTGGGAGCGGCTACGAGCAGTACTTC	CAWGGSGYEQYF
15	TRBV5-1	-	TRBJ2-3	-	TGCGCCAGCAGCTCCCTCCGAGGAGACACAGATACGCAGTATTTT	CASSSLRGDTDTQYF
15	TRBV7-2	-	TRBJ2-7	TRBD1	TGTGCCAGCAGCCGGACAGGGTCCCTCATCTACGAGCAGTACTTC	CASSRTGSLIYEQYF
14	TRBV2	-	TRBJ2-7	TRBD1	TGTGCCAGCAGGGCCGGACAGGGGTCCTACGAGCAGTACTTC	CASRAGQGSYEQYF
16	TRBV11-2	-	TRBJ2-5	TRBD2	TGTGCCAGCAGCCTGTGGACTAGCGGGGAAGGAGAGACCCAGTACTTC	CASSLWTSGEGETQYF
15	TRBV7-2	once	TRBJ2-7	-	TGTGCCAGCAGCTCCGTGGGGGGGCCGGCCTACGAGCAGTACTTC	CASSSVGGPAYEQYF
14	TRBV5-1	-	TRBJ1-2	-	TGCGCCAGCAGCTCGAGATGGCAGCGGGATGGCTACACCTTC	CASSSRWQRDGYTF
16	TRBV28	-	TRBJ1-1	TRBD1	TGTGCCAGCAGTTTAGGTTATCAGGGGGCAAACACTGAAGCTTTCTTT	CASSLGYQGANTEAFF
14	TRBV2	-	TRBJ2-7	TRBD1	TGTGCCAGCAGGGAGACAGGGGGCGCCTACGAGCAGTACTTC	CASRETGGAYEQYF
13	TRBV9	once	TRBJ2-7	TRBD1	TGTGCCAGCAGCGTAGGGGACAGAGACGAGCAGTACTTC	CASSVGDRDEQYF
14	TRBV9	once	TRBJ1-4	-	TGTGCCAGCAGCGTAGGTGGGGGCGTAGAAAAACTGTTTTTT	CASSVGGGVEKLFF
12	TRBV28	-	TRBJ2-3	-	TGTGCCAGCAGTGGTAGTACAGATACGCAGTATTTT	CASSGSTDTQYF
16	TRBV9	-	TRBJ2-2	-	TGTGCCAGCAGCGTAGGGGGGACAAGAATCACCGGGGAGCTGTTTTTT	CASSVGGTRITGELFF
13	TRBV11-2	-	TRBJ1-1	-	TGTGCCAGCAGCTTAGCAATGGACGGTGAAGCTTTCTTT	CASSLAMDGEAFF
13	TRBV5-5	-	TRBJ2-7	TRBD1	TGTGCCAGCAGCCCCGACAGGGTCGGGGAGCAGTACTTC	CASSPDRVGEQYF
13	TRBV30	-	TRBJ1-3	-	TGTGCCTGGAGTGTATACGGTGGAAACACCATATATTTT	CAWSVYGGNTIYF
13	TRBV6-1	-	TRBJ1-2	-	TGTGCCAGCAGTAACGGGGTTTCCTATGGCTACACCTTC	CASSNGVSYGYTF
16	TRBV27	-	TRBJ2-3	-	TGTGCCAGCAGTTCCTCAGCGGGTGACTACCCACATACGCAGTATTTT	CASSSSAGDYPHTQYF
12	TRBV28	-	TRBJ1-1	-	TGTGCCAGCACCCCAGCTAACACTGAAGCTTTCTTT	CASTPANTEAFF